What follows is one T cell receptor (beta chain) and its context. Its antigen is unidentified. Other DNA sequences in this specimen translate into the identical CDR3. The data were obtained in a study of shared clonotypes between healthy human individuals. Whole-study findings and limits: On the whole, naive subsets had larger estimated richness than memory subsets had.

Repertoires were generated with immunoSEQ multiplex PCR, while TCRdb's copy carries only in-frame clones and drops some. Here the sample spans roughly 1.4 million clones, 97% to 99% being singletons. Germline assignment: CDR1 SGHRS and CDR2 YFSETQ. Trimming shortened V by 0 bases and J by 2 bases, and 7 bases separated the two germline ends. The CDR3 loop spans 14 amino acids. The TCR was taken from a man in his thirties or forties in good health. This rearrangement joins TRBV5-1 to TRBJ2-3; the D is unclear. The sample comprised naive CD4+ T cells sorted from blood. Subset in this sample: CD45RA+ positively selected. CDR3: CASSLGQYTDTQYF. The CDR3 bases are TGCGCCAGCAGCTTGGGTCAGTACACAGATACGCAGTATTTT.